The source of this TCR beta chain is a study of blood T cell repertoires in COVID-19. Turning to the study itself: Acute and convalescent COVID-19 samples came from the United States, Italy and Spain. PBMCs, B-cell-depleted T cells, or T cells were the source of the cDNA or gDNA that made up the material.

This CDR3 has 15 amino acids. Per germline, CDR1 SGHTA and CDR2 FQGNSA. V was clipped by 5 bases and J by 0 bases, with 13 bases between them. This table comes from immunoSEQ multiplex PCR, and its TCRdb copy is limited to in-frame clones, with some not included. Among over 150,000 clones listed, 88% were seen once. Only one count was recorded for this clone. Sequenced input: peripheral blood. This clonotype was obtained from a man aged 50-60 years who had recovered from COVID-19. The chain combines TRBV7-2 with TRBJ1-1; the D gene is possibly TRBD1 (5 bases). The CDR3 here is CASSPRQIMNTEAFF. The DNA of the CDR3 is TGTGCCAGCAGCCCTCGACAGATTATGAACACTGAAGCTTTCTTT.